Shown below are 9 T cell receptor beta chains from a single sample sequenced in a study of T-cell memory formation after mild COVID-19. TCRdb fed the 5' RACE reads into MiXCR, producing one record per CDR3 protein. The data contain about 350,000 distinct CDR3 sequences, around 15% of them singletons. The specimen sequenced was PBMCs or a T cell subset sorted from them (not recorded which). All receptors derive from a young man who had mild COVID-19 (a few samples of this study predate the infection). Cell type and time point are not known.

This clonotype showed up just a few times. The CDR3 DNA follows: TGTGCCAGCAGCCCCCTCTATGGGGCCCTCGAGCAGTACGTC. Its protein is CASSPLYGALEQYV. This chain uses TRBV7-9 with TRBJ2-7, with D perhaps matching TRBD1 (5 bases). Looked up from germline, CDR1 is SEHNR and CDR2 is FQNEAQ (reference sequence). V lost 5 bases to trimming and J lost 6 bases, with 17 bases between them. The CDR3 contains 14 residues.

There are a few counts of this clonotype. This chain links TRBV12-3 or TRBV12-4 with TRBJ1-2, with a tentative D call TRBD1 (6 bases). The CDR3 runs 14 residues. The V and J ends lost 3 bases and 4 bases respectively, with 12 bases between them. CDR3: CASSFGAGAYGYTF. The DNA of the CDR3 is TGTGCCAGCAGTTTCGGGGCAGGGGCCTATGGCTACACCTTC.

Here the CDR3 reads CASSQGSPGGRGENIQYF. The CDR3 DNA is TGCGCCAGCAGCCAGGGTTCCCCTGGGGGCAGGGGAGAAAACATTCAGTACTTC. The chain combines TRBV4-1 with TRBJ2-4, with D tentatively TRBD1 (6 bases). CDR1 MGHRA and CDR2 YSYEKL come from the germline V gene. The CDR3 is made up of 18 amino acids. Trimming stripped 3 bases from V and 5 bases from J, with 23 bases between.

The CDR3 nucleotides are TGTGCTAGTGGCCCGGACAGGGGGCGGCAAGAGACCCAGTACTTC. This sequence encodes CASGPDRGRQETQYF. This rearrangement joins TRBV12-5 to TRBJ2-5; 11 bases match TRBD1. Germline V gives CDR1 LGHNT, CDR2 FRNRAP. Trimming took 6 bases from V and 2 from J; bases not matched to a gene: 5. The CDR3 is 15 amino acids.

The chain has TRBV20-1 and TRBJ2-3; D might be TRBD1 (5 bases). Trimming cost V 1 base and J 2 bases, with 13 bases left between them. The CDR3 runs 15 residues. Per germline, CDR1 DFQATT and CDR2 SNEGSKA (reference sequence). The CDR3 here is CSARVGPHNTDTQYF. Written as DNA, the CDR3 is TGCAGTGCTAGAGTGGGGCCTCACAACACAGATACGCAGTATTTT.

This clonotype has at least ten counts. The chain employs TRBV6-5 and TRBJ2-5; 8 bases agree with TRBD1. Germline loops: CDR1 MNHEY, CDR2 SVGAGI. The V and J ends lost 6 bases and 5 bases, in that order; junction bases with no gene match: 5. The CDR3 contains 13 residues. The CDR3 coding sequence is TGTGCCAGCAGACCAGGGGGCTGGGAGACCCAGTACTTC. Its protein is CASRPGGWETQYF.

This clonotype was seen a few times. This rearrangement joins TRBV20-1 to TRBJ2-2; D call uncertain. The germline V and J ends were trimmed by 6 bases and 6 bases, with 11 bases remaining between them. CDR3 length: 12 amino acids. The germline gives CDR1 DFQATT, CDR2 SNEGSKA (reference sequence). DNA for the CDR3: TGCAGTGCCATCAGATGGGCCGGGGAGCTGTTTTTT. Amino acid sequence: CSAIRWAGELFF.

In this sample, this clonotype turned up a few times. The chain employs TRBV19 and TRBJ1-2; D unresolved. V lost 5 bases and J lost 1, with 11 bases in between. The CDR3 length is 14 residues. Germline V CDR1 and CDR2: LNHDA, SQIVND (reference sequence). The CDR3 nucleotides are TGTGCCAGTAGTCGCCAACAGCTTAACTATGGCTACACCTTC. Encoded protein: CASSRQQLNYGYTF.

For this clonotype: Its ends do not fully match the called genes, so a read error is possible. This chain links TRBV5-4 with TRBJ2-5; 9 bases fit TRBD1. CDR1 and CDR2 from the germline V gene are SGHNT and YYREEE (reference sequence). This CDR3 spans 16 amino acids. The CDR3 DNA reads TGTGCCAGCAGCGGAACACAGGGGGCGGACCAAAAGACCCAGTACTTC. Protein product: CASSGTQGADQKTQYF.